This T cell receptor (beta chain) was recorded in a study of OX40 agonist ivuxolimab in advanced cancers. Study-wide background: Patients took ivuxolimab, an agonistic anti-OX40 (CD134) antibody. Dose-escalation patients' cancers were hepatocellular carcinoma, melanoma, renal cell or head and neck cancer.

The protocol was immunoSEQ multiplex PCR, while the TCRdb copy is restricted to in-frame clones and leaves out a portion. The sample shows approximately 50,000 clones, roughly four fifths of them seen only once. At cycle 4 day 1, cycle 7 day 1, and baseline, blood was sampled. Study-wide points: CD4+ T cells averaged fewer expanded clones than CD8+ T cells.

This CDR3 has 15 amino acids. Trimming removed 3 bases from V and 0 bases from J; junction bases left unmatched: 3. Germline V CDR1 and CDR2: GTSNPN, SVGIG (reference sequence). Concerning this clone itself: The antigen is unknown.

The source material was CD4+ or CD8+ T cells sorted from blood, sampled in a trial of the OX40 agonist ivuxolimab. This TCR was sampled from an adult with an advanced solid tumor such as melanoma, head and neck, liver or kidney cancer. The V gene is TRBV30, the J gene TRBJ2-7; TRBD2 agrees at 12 bases. In DNA, the CDR3 is TGTGCCTGGAGGGGGACTAGCGGGTTCTCCTACGAGCAGTACTTC. Amino acid sequence: CAWRGTSGFSYEQYF. Together with reference TRBV30 and TRBJ2-7, the CDR3 gives the full variable domain: SQTIHQWPATLVQPVGSPLSLECTVEGTSNPNLYWYRQAAGRGLQLLFYSVGIGQISSEVPQNLSASRPQDRQFILSSKKLLLSDSGFYLCAWRGTSGFSYEQYFGPGTRLTVT.